This entry is about one T cell receptor (beta chain). The antigen remains unidentified. Profiled with immunoSEQ multiplex PCR; TCRdb holds only in-frame clones, not every one. This repertoire shows around 300,000 clones, 85% to 90% found once; its top ten account for 4.5% to 7%. This sample is part of a study of Ad26.COV2.S vaccination and SARS-CoV-2 variants. J gave up 8 bases and V 5 bases, and 4 bases lay outside the gene matches. Germline V gives CDR1 MNHEY, CDR2 SMNVEV (reference sequence). The CDR3 sequence is 14 residues long. Whole-study findings and limits: Ad26.COV2.S recipients had broader spike-specific TCRs (P = 0.0014).

Stated treatment: roughly 18 received Ad26.COV2.S at low or high dose, single or two shots; about five received placebo; per-sample allocation not given. Sampling occurred on day 63 after the first vaccine or placebo injection. This TCR came from a person aged 18-65 years who received the Ad26.COV2.S COVID-19 vaccine or a placebo. The chain combines TRBV27 with TRBJ2-2; 11 bases are shared with TRBD1. The input for sequencing was peripheral blood, taken in a trial of Ad26.COV2.S vaccine versus placebo. CDR3 in amino acids: CASSPDRGPGELFF. DNA of the CDR3: TGTGCCAGCAGTCCGGACAGGGGGCCAGGGGAGCTGTTTTTT.